These 10 T cell receptor beta chains were all obtained from the same sample, sequenced in a study of shared clonotypes between healthy human individuals. Using immunoSEQ multiplex PCR, the repertoire was profiled, and TCRdb retains in-frame clones only, with some absent. The profile shows about 2.4 million clones, approximately 94% of them singletons. Source material: naive CD4+ T cells sorted from blood. Subset described: CD45RA+ positively selected. The receptors shown here come from a man between 18 and 29 years old in good health.

The chain employs TRBV7-2 and TRBJ2-1, with unresolved D. The V end was cut by 5 bases, the J end by 13 bases, with 18 bases between. This CDR3 region has 13 residues. Germline assignment: CDR1 SGHTA and CDR2 FQGNSA. CDR3 bases: TGTGCCAGCAGCGTTCTAGGGTGGCAGCCTCAGTTCTTC. This encodes CASSVLGWQPQFF.

The chain uses TRBV5-1 and TRBJ1-1, with no clear D. Germline-derived CDR1 and CDR2 are SGHRS and YFSETQ. V lost 4 bases, J lost 1 base, and 5 bases lay in between. The length of the CDR3 is 12 residues. CDR3 coding DNA: TGCGCCAGCAGCCCCCCGAACACTGAAGCTTTCTTT. This codes for CASSPPNTEAFF.

J is TRBJ2-3 and V is TRBV6-6; 8 nucleotides line up with TRBD2. With 2 bases clipped from V and 6 bases from J, the junction kept 7 bases outside the gene matches. This CDR3 region has 15 residues. Germline V gene data show CDR1 as MNHNY and CDR2 as SVGAGI (reference sequence). The chain's CDR3 is CASSYPGLEADTQYF. CDR3 sequence (DNA): TGTGCCAGCAGTTACCCGGGACTAGAAGCGGATACGCAGTATTTT.

V usage is TRBV5-5 and J usage is TRBJ1-1, with a weak D call TRBD1 (5 bases). V was shortened by 4 bases and J by 4 bases, with 11 bases between the two germline ends. The CDR3 contains 13 residues. Germline CDR1 SGHKS, CDR2 YYEKEE (reference sequence). This chain's CDR3 is CASSILGLTEAFF. CDR3 nucleotide sequence: TGTGCCAGCAGCATTCTGGGACTCACTGAAGCTTTCTTT.

The chain employs TRBV29-1 and TRBJ2-5; 9 nucleotides match TRBD2. V trimming: 4 bases; J trimming: 5 bases; junction bases outside the gene matches: 5. This CDR3 is 13 amino acids long. Germline V CDR1 and CDR2: SQVTM, ANQGSEA. CDR3 bases: TGCAGCGTTGGCGGGAGGGCCAGGGAGACCCAGTACTTC. Translated: CSVGGRARETQYF.

With respect to this clone: This specimen includes other DNA sequences encoding the same CDR3. The rearrangement links TRBV15 to TRBJ1-3; D gene unclear. The CDR3 has 15 amino acids. CDR1 LNHNV and CDR2 YYDKDF come from the germline V gene (reference sequence). Trimming took off 0 bases at V and 1 base at J, with 7 bases between the two ends. The CDR3 nucleotides are TGTGCCACCAGCAGAGATCGCGGGTCTGGAAACACCATATATTTT. It encodes CATSRDRGSGNTIYF.

The chain is built from TRBV2 and TRBJ2-5; a possible D gene is TRBD1 (6 bases). Germline V gene lookup returns CDR1 SNHLY and CDR2 FYNNEI. The CDR3 sequence is 15 residues long. The ends were cut back, 4 bases at V and 5 bases at J, with 17 bases in the middle. This CDR3 reads CASSGGMDSRETQYF. The CDR3 nucleotides read TGTGCCAGCAGTGGCGGTATGGACAGTAGGGAGACCCAGTACTTC. Variable domain in full (rest from reference TRBV2 and TRBJ2-5): EPEVTQTPSHQVTQMGQEVILRCVPISNHLYFYWYRQILGQKVEFLVSFYNNEISEKSEIFDDQFSVERPDGSNFTLKIRSTKLEDSAMYFCASSGGMDSRETQYFGPGTRLLVL.

The rearrangement links TRBV18 to TRBJ2-3, with 8 bases that match TRBD1. The CDR3 has 15 amino acids. J was trimmed by 0 bases and V by 2 bases; bases with no gene match: 1. Germline values: CDR1 KGHSH, CDR2 LQKENI. CDR3 sequence: CASSPWTGSTDTQYF. The CDR3 DNA reads as TGTGCCAGCTCACCATGGACAGGGAGCACAGATACGCAGTATTTT.

V usage is TRBV20-1 and J usage is TRBJ2-3, with TRBD1 as a possible D gene (5 bases). This CDR3 comprises 11 residues. Germline V lookup: CDR1 DFQATT, CDR2 SNEGSKA (reference sequence). V was shortened by 7 bases and J by 6 bases, with 11 bases between the two germline ends. CDR3 region: CSVGAPDTQYF. The CDR3 region has the DNA TGCAGTGTAGGGGCCCCCGATACGCAGTATTTT.

V and J are TRBV5-1 and TRBJ2-7, with a weak D call TRBD2 (6 bases). Trimming removed 3 bases from V and 3 bases from J, with 13 bases in between. Germline V gene lookup returns CDR1 SGHRS and CDR2 YFSETQ. The CDR3 has 14 residues. The CDR3 bases are TGCGCCAGCAGCTCGTGGGGGGAGAGCTACGAGCAGTACTTC. Amino acid sequence: CASSSWGESYEQYF.